The clone carrying this T cell receptor (beta chain) has just a few counts. The data were obtained in a study of patients and donors after allogeneic stem cell transplantation. TCRdb recomputed calls from the RT-PCR reads with MiXCR, one row per CDR3 protein. The table lists 200,000 to 250,000 distinct CDR3 sequences, roughly 14% of them singletons, with 11% in the top ten. What was sequenced was blood, either unsorted or a sorted T cell fraction (not recorded which). This clonotype originated in a human donor who was either an allogeneic HSCT recipient or a stem cell or donor lymphocyte infusion donor (not recorded which). It is not recorded whose cells these are; they may come from a transplant donor.

Here the CDR3 reads CASSQDAGATYNEQFF. In DNA form, the CDR3 reads TGCGCCAGCAGCCAGGATGCGGGGGCTACCTACAATGAGCAGTTCTTC. The chain recombines TRBV4-3 with TRBJ2-1; TRBD2 is a possible D gene (7 bases). Per germline, CDR1 LGHNA and CDR2 YSLEER. The CDR3 is 16 amino acids. Trimming pared 3 bases from V and 2 bases from J, leaving 14 bases between.